The T cell receptor beta chain described here comes from a study of blood T cells in healthy people across ages. Study findings and constraints: TCR beta diversity per million T cells fell roughly linearly with age.

A second roughly 6 to 11 cycle PCR used barcoded and J-beta primers. In TCRdb, the 5' RACE reads were re-called with MiXCR into one record per CDR3 protein. Here the sample spans about 970,000 distinct CDR3 sequences, approximately 50% being singletons. On this clonotype: Its antigen is currently unknown.

Germline V gene lookup returns CDR1 SQVTM and CDR2 ANQGSEA. The CDR3 covers 12 residues. Trimming took 5 bases from V and 9 from J, leaving 16 bases between them. The extraction recovered at least 6 micrograms of total RNA per sample. The TCR sequence derives from a woman aged 60-75 years in good health. The chain combines TRBV29-1 with TRBJ2-5; a possible D gene is TRBD2 (7 bases). Sequencing was carried out using blood. CDR3 loop: CSVKRGGSAQYF. For the CDR3, the DNA is TGCAGCGTTAAGAGGGGGGGGTCGGCCCAGTACTTC.